This T cell receptor (beta chain) was documented in a study of T cell responses to AZD1222 COVID-19 vaccine. CDR1 and CDR2 (germline): SGHRS, YFSETQ. The CDR3 contains 14 residues. V lost 4 bases and J 1 base, leaving 11 bases between the germline ends. Libraries were prepared by immunoSEQ multiplex PCR; TCRdb keeps only in-frame clonotypes and omits some of them. The sample has just over 150,000 clones, around 86% seen once. The V gene is TRBV5-1, the J gene TRBJ1-1; D is unclear. The receptor was derived from an adult who received the AZD1222 COVID-19 vaccine. Specimen: peripheral blood, collected 28 days after the second AZD1222 dose. The CDR3 loop reads CASSLFDGNTEAFF. The DNA of the CDR3 is TGCGCCAGCAGCCTTTTTGACGGGAACACTGAAGCTTTCTTT.